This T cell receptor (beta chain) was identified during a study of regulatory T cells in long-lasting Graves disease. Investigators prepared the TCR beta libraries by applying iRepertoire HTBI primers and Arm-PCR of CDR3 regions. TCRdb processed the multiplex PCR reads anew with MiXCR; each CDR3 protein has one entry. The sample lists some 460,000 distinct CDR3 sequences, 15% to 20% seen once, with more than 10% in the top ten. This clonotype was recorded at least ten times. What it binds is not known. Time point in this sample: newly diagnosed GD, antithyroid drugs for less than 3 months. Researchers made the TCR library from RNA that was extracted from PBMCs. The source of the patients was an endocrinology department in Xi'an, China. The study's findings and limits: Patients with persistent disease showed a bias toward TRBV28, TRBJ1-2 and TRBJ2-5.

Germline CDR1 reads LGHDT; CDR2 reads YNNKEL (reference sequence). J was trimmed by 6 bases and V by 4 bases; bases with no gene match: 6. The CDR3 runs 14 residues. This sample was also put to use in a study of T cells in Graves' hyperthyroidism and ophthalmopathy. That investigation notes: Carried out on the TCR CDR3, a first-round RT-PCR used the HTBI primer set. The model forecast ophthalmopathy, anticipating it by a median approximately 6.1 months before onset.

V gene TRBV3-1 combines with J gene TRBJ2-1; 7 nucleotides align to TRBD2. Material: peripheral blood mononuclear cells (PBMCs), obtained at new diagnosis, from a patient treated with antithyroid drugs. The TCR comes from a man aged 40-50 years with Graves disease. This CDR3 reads CASSRTGTINEQFF. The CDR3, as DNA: TGTGCCAGCAGCCGGACCGGGACTATCAATGAGCAGTTCTTC.